The rows below give T cell receptor beta chains drawn from one sample of a study of shared clonotypes between healthy human individuals. Produced via immunoSEQ multiplex PCR; TCRdb's table is partial and in-frame only. This table has around 2,000,000 clones, over 85% appearing once. The specimen was naive CD4+ T cells sorted from blood. Receptors were obtained from a man between 18 and 35 years old in good health. CDR3s include the opening cysteine and the closing phenylalanine or tryptophan. A D gene is named only where the DNA matches it firmly. The size entry is marked missing in some rows and otherwise reads once, few, many or a size class.

V: TRBV11-1
J: TRBJ2-7
D: TRBD2
size: NA
DNA: TGTGCCAGCAGCTTAATCCTAGCGGATGCGCAGTACTTC
CDR3: CASSLILADAQYF

V: TRBV7-2
J: TRBJ2-3
D: NA
size: NA
DNA: TGTGCCACCGGGCGGGGTGTGGGAACAGATACGCAGTATTTT
CDR3: CATGRGVGTDTQYF

V: TRBV5-1
J: TRBJ1-1
D: NA
size: NA
DNA: TGCGCCAGCAGCTTTAAGGCGAACACTGAAGCTTTCTTT
CDR3: CASSFKANTEAFF

V: TRBV2
J: TRBJ2-1
D: NA
size: NA
DNA: TGTGCCACAACCGACGGTCCGAGGGATGAGCAGTTCTTC
CDR3: CATTDGPRDEQFF

V: TRBV7-9
J: TRBJ2-4
D: NA
size: once
DNA: TGTGCCAGCAGCTTAGCGCAGGGCGAAAACATTCAGTACTTC
CDR3: CASSLAQGENIQYF

V: TRBV5-1
J: TRBJ1-6
D: NA
size: once
DNA: TGCGCCAGCAGCTTGGAAGGGGTCGGGGGCTTCTATAATTCACCCCTCCACTTT
CDR3: CASSLEGVGGFYNSPLHF

V: TRBV5-1
J: TRBJ2-7
D: NA
size: NA
DNA: TGCGCCAGCAGGGCCGGGACACCAGCCACCTACGAGCAGTACTTC
CDR3: CASRAGTPATYEQYF

V: TRBV5-5
J: TRBJ1-1
D: NA
size: NA
DNA: TGTGCCAGCAGCTTGGGGACAGCGAACACTGAAGCTTTCTTT
CDR3: CASSLGTANTEAFF

V: TRBV5-4
J: TRBJ2-5
D: NA
size: NA
DNA: TGTGCCAGCAGCTCCCTGGGGACCCAGTACTTC
CDR3: CASSSLGTQYF

V: TRBV18
J: TRBJ2-5
D: NA
size: NA
DNA: TGTGCCAGCTCACCACTCGGAGGGGAGACCCAGTACTTC
CDR3: CASSPLGGETQYF

V: TRBV5-6
J: TRBJ1-2
D: NA
size: NA
DNA: TGTGCCAGCAGCTTGAATGGTCCCTACACCTTC
CDR3: CASSLNGPYTF

V: TRBV29-1
J: TRBJ1-1
D: NA
size: NA
DNA: TGCAGCGTTGAAGATCTTAGTTTTGGGCTCGAAGCTTTCTTT
CDR3: CSVEDLSFGLEAFF

V: TRBV7-9
J: TRBJ2-3
D: TRBD2
size: NA
DNA: TGTGCCAGCAGCCCCCGGACTAGCGGGGGGACAGATACGCAGTATTTT
CDR3: CASSPRTSGGTDTQYF

V: TRBV2
J: TRBJ1-6
D: NA
size: NA
DNA: TGTGCCAGCAAGGGTGGTAATTCACCCCTCCACTTT
CDR3: CASKGGNSPLHF

V: TRBV2
J: TRBJ2-3
D: TRBD2
size: NA
DNA: TGTGCCAGCAGTGAGCATGGGCGGGAGGTCACAGATACGCAGTATTTT
CDR3: CASSEHGREVTDTQYF

V: TRBV2
J: TRBJ1-4
D: TRBD1
size: once
DNA: TGTGCCAGCAGGGAACAGGGGGCGGGTGAAAAACTGTTTTTT
CDR3: CASREQGAGEKLFF

V: TRBV27
J: TRBJ2-7
D: TRBD1
size: NA
DNA: TGTGCCAGCAGCCCGGGACAGGGGACCCACGAGCAGTACTTC
CDR3: CASSPGQGTHEQYF

V: TRBV27
J: TRBJ1-1
D: NA
size: NA
DNA: TGTGCCAGCATAAGGTTCTGGGCCAGGAACACTGAAGCTTTCTTT
CDR3: CASIRFWARNTEAFF

V: TRBV28
J: TRBJ1-6
D: NA
size: once
DNA: TGTGCCAGCAGTTCCGTAGGGGACAAGGCAGGGATTAATTCACCCCTCCACTTT
CDR3: CASSSVGDKAGINSPLHF

V: TRBV21-1
J: TRBJ2-7
D: NA
size: NA
DNA: TGTGCCAGCAGCAAAGCGGGGACAGTTAACTACGAGCAGTACTTC
CDR3: CASSKAGTVNYEQYF

V: TRBV30
J: TRBJ2-7
D: NA
size: NA
DNA: TGTGCCTGGACCACCGCTAACTACGAGCAGTACTTC
CDR3: CAWTTANYEQYF

V: TRBV9
J: TRBJ2-7
D: NA
size: once
DNA: TGTGCCAGCAGCGTAGCCCAATCGTCGGGGCCGAAAGAGCAGTACTTC
CDR3: CASSVAQSSGPKEQYF

V: TRBV18
J: TRBJ2-7
D: NA
size: NA
DNA: TGTGCCAGCTCGGCAATGGGGGGCGAGCAGTACTTC
CDR3: CASSAMGGEQYF

V: TRBV11-3
J: TRBJ2-2
D: NA
size: NA
DNA: TGTGCCAGCAGCTCCGACTCGGGAACCGGGGAGCTGTTTTTT
CDR3: CASSSDSGTGELFF

V: TRBV5-1
J: TRBJ2-1
D: NA
size: NA
DNA: TGCGCCAGCAGCAGCGACTTATACAATGAGCAGTTCTTC
CDR3: CASSSDLYNEQFF

V: TRBV2
J: TRBJ1-5
D: TRBD1
size: NA
DNA: TGTGCCAGCAGTGAAGACAGGGGTGGGAATCAGCCCCAGCATTTT
CDR3: CASSEDRGGNQPQHF

V: TRBV2
J: TRBJ2-1
D: TRBD1
size: NA
DNA: TGTGCCAGCCGGGAATGGGGACAGCGTTACAATGAGCAGTTCTTC
CDR3: CASREWGQRYNEQFF

V: TRBV18
J: TRBJ1-4
D: TRBD1
size: NA
DNA: TGTGCCAGCTCGTCCGGGACAGGGGGGGAAAAACTGTTTTTT
CDR3: CASSSGTGGEKLFF

V: TRBV2
J: TRBJ2-1
D: NA
size: once
DNA: TGTGCCAGCAGTGAAGTCCCGATAGGCCTCTCCTACAATGAGCAGTTCTTC
CDR3: CASSEVPIGLSYNEQFF

V: TRBV9
J: TRBJ2-1
D: TRBD1
size: NA
DNA: TGTGCCAGCAGCGCGTCCGGGACAGGGACCTACAATGAGCAGTTCTTC
CDR3: CASSASGTGTYNEQFF

V: TRBV20-1
J: TRBJ2-1
D: NA
size: NA
DNA: TGCAGTGTACTGGCTTACAATGAGCAGTTCTTC
CDR3: CSVLAYNEQFF

V: TRBV2
J: TRBJ2-3
D: TRBD2
size: once
DNA: TGTGCCAGCAGCTCAAGTCGGGCGGGAGGGCCCACAGATACGCAGTATTTT
CDR3: CASSSSRAGGPTDTQYF

V: TRBV6-5
J: TRBJ2-7
D: NA
size: NA
DNA: TGTGCCAGCAGCTCTGGACAGCCCTACGAGCAGTACTTC
CDR3: CASSSGQPYEQYF

V: TRBV2
J: TRBJ1-4
D: NA
size: once
DNA: TGTGCCAGCAGACGTGGGGCGGATGAAAAACTGTTTTTT
CDR3: CASRRGADEKLFF

V: TRBV18
J: TRBJ2-7
D: NA
size: NA
DNA: TGTGCCACGTCACGGGGAAAAGGCTACGAGCAGTACTTC
CDR3: CATSRGKGYEQYF

V: TRBV6-5
J: TRBJ1-3
D: NA
size: once
DNA: TGTGCCAGCAGTACTACAGGGTATACTGGAAACACCATATATTTT
CDR3: CASSTTGYTGNTIYF

V: TRBV5-1
J: TRBJ1-4
D: TRBD1
size: NA
DNA: TGCGCCAGCAGCACCGGGACAGGCTCAACAGCTAATGAAAAACTGTTTTTT
CDR3: CASSTGTGSTANEKLFF